This TCR beta chain originates from a study of shared clonotypes between healthy human individuals. Study background: Ranging from 18 to 49 in age, donors were two women and three men.

Sequencing used immunoSEQ multiplex PCR; TCRdb keeps in-frame clones, though not all of them. This sample has 2 million to 2.5 million clones; approximately 93% occur once, and the top ten carry about 0.39%. Germline V gene lookup returns CDR1 SGHTA and CDR2 FQGNSA. This CDR3 region has 14 residues. Trimming removed 6 bases at V and 4 bases at J, with 13 bases between. A remark on this clone: The antigen is undetermined.

Findings of the study overall: The expectation was that sequencing depth would affect clonotype sharing among donors.

All of the donors resided in Nashville, Tennessee, and each was a Caucasian adult. This clonotype was obtained from a man aged 18 to 35 in good health. Some clones in this sample may be carry-over from other donors' samples. Sequenced: naive CD4+ T cells from PBMCs. Subset reported: CD45RA+ positively selected. This sequence joins TRBV7-2 and TRBJ1-3, with a possible D match to TRBD1 (6 bases). The CDR3 loop is CASRTGFSGNTIYF. CDR3 DNA: TGTGCCAGCAGAACAGGGTTTTCAGGAAACACCATATATTTT.